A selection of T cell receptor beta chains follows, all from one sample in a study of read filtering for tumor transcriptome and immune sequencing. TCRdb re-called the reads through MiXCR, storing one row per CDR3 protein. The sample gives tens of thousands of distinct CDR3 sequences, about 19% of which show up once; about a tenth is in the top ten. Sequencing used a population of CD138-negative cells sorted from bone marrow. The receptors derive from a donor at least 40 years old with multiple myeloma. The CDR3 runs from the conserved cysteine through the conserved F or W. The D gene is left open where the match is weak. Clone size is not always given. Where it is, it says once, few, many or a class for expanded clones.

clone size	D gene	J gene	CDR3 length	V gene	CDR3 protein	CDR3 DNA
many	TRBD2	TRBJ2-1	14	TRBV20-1	CSAQIAGRNNEQFF	TGCAGTGCTCAAATAGCGGGCCGGAACAATGAGCAGTTCTTC
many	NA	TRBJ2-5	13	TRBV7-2	CASSPGAGETQYF	TGTGCCAGCAGCCCAGGGGCGGGGGAGACCCAGTACTTC
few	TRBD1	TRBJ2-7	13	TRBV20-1	CSVRTGVSYEQYF	TGCAGTGTCCGGACAGGGGTCTCCTACGAGCAGTACTTC
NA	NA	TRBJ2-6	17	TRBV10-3	CAISDRALSFGANILTF	TGTGCCATCAGTGACAGGGCCCTAAGCTTTGGGGCCAACATCCTGACTTTC
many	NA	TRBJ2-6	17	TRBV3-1	CASSPATGSSGANVLTF	TGTGCCAGCAGCCCGGCCACGGGGAGCTCTGGGGCCAACGTCCTGACTTTC
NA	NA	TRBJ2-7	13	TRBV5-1	CASSHDTIYEQYF	TGCGCCAGCAGCCATGACACGATCTACGAGCAGTACTTC
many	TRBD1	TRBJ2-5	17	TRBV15	CATSRRTGERYQETQYF	TGTGCCACCAGCAGAAGGACAGGGGAACGGTACCAAGAGACCCAGTACTTC
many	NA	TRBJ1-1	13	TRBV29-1	CSVEAGVDTEAFF	TGCAGCGTTGAGGCAGGGGTGGACACTGAAGCTTTCTTT
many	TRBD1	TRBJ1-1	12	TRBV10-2	CASSYPTGEAFF	TGCGCCAGCAGCTATCCGACAGGGGAAGCTTTCTTT
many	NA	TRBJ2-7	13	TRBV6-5	CASSYLGSYEQYF	TGTGCCAGCAGTTACTTGGGCTCCTACGAGCAGTACTTC
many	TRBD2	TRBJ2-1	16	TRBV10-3	CAIKGTGTSGFSEQFF	TGTGCCATCAAGGGGACCGGGACTAGCGGCTTTAGTGAGCAGTTCTTC
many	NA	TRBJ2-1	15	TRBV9	CASSGDTQSYNEQFF	TGTGCCAGCAGCGGGGACACCCAGTCCTACAATGAGCAGTTCTTC
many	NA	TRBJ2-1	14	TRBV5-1	CASTLGNTANEQFF	TGCGCCAGCACCTTAGGAAATACCGCGAATGAGCAGTTCTTC
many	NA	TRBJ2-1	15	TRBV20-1	CSARDRGGLEGRQFF	TGCAGTGCTAGAGATCGCGGCGGTCTGGAAGGAAGGCAGTTCTTC
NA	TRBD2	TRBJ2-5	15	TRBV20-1	CSARKRGGPRETQYF	TGCAGTGCTAGGAAGCGGGGGGGCCCACGGGAGACCCAGTACTTC
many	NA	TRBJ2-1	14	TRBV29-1	CSVPRASSYNEQFF	TGCAGCGTCCCCCGGGCTAGCTCCTACAATGAGCAGTTCTTC
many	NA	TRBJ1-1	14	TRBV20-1	CSARLEGWGTEAFF	TGCAGTGCTAGATTGGAGGGATGGGGCACTGAAGCTTTCTTT
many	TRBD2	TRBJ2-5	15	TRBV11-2	CASNLAGRPQETQYF	TGTGCCAGCAACCTAGCGGGGCGACCCCAAGAGACCCAGTACTTC
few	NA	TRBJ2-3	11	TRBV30	CAWKDTDTQYF	TGTGCCTGGAAAGATACAGATACGCAGTATTTT
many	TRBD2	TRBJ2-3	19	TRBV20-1	CSARDIASGGAVQRSTQYF	TGCAGTGCTAGAGATATAGCTAGCGGGGGGGCCGTGCAGAGAAGTACGCAGTATTTT
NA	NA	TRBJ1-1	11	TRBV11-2	CASSLGAEAFF	TGTGCCAGCAGCTTAGGGGCTGAAGCTTTCTTT
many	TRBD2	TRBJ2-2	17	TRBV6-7	CASSPPGGTSSTGELFF	TGTGCCAGCAGTCCCCCGGGAGGGACTAGCAGCACCGGGGAGCTGTTTTTT
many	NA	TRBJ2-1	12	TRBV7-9	CASSLSGYEQFF	TGTGCCAGCAGCTTGAGCGGATATGAGCAGTTCTTC
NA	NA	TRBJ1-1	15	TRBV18	CASSQYGGKASEAFF	TGTGCCAGCTCGCAGTATGGGGGAAAAGCCTCCGAAGCTTTCTTT
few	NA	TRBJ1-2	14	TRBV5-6	CASSLRVRLYGYTF	TGTGCCAGCAGTTTGAGGGTTCGCCTCTATGGCTACACCTTC
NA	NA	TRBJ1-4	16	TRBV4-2	CASSQILGTTNEKLFF	TGTGCCAGCAGCCAAATACTCGGGACGACTAATGAAAAACTGTTTTTT
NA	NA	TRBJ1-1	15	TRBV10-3	CAISESTGPNTEAFF	TGTGCCATCAGTGAGTCAACAGGCCCGAACACTGAAGCTTTCTTT
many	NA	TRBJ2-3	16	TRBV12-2	CASRSQSGTFTDTQYF	TGTGCAAGTCGCTCACAATCCGGGACTTTCACAGATACGCAGTATTTT
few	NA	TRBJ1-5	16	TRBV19	CASSIRGQMVKQPQHF	TGTGCCAGTAGTATACGTGGACAGATGGTCAAACAGCCCCAGCATTTT
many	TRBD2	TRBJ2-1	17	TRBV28	CASSFPSSSGRAHEQFF	TGTGCCAGCAGTTTTCCCTCATCTAGCGGGAGGGCCCATGAGCAGTTCTTC
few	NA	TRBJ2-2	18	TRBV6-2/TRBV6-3	CASSYSSSAPSNTGELFF	TGTGCCAGCAGTTACTCGAGTAGCGCCCCCTCTAACACCGGGGAGCTGTTTTTT
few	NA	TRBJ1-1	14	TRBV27	CASRLPNKNTEAFF	TGTGCCAGCAGACTCCCTAACAAGAACACTGAAGCTTTCTTT
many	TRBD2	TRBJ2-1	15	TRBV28	CASSLGLAGAGEQFF	TGTGCCAGCAGTTTAGGACTAGCGGGAGCGGGTGAGCAGTTCTTC